The table lists the clone carrying this T cell receptor (beta chain) with a few counts. Its specificity is not known. In TCRdb, the RT-PCR reads were re-called with MiXCR into one record per CDR3 protein. The sample carries roughly 780,000 distinct CDR3 sequences, less than 20% recorded once. The source of the sample is a study of response to subunit inactivated influenza vaccine. Whole-study results and caveats: There was a suggestion from the authors that each seasonal influenza vaccination recruits few new T cells.

CDR1 and CDR2 (germline): MNHEY, SVGEGT. This CDR3 spans 20 amino acids. V lost 4 bases to trimming and J lost 5 bases; unmatched junction nucleotides: 16. V gene TRBV6-2 or TRBV6-3 combines with J gene TRBJ2-1; 14 bases agree with TRBD2. Sequenced here: PBMCs from blood, sampled roughly 5 days after vaccination. This receptor was obtained from a man aged 45-60 years who received an inactivated influenza vaccine. CDR3 nucleotides: TGTGCCAGCAGTTCCCCCAAGGGACTAGCGGGAGTACTTCTAGACAATGAGCAGTTCTTC. Its protein product is CASSSPKGLAGVLLDNEQFF.